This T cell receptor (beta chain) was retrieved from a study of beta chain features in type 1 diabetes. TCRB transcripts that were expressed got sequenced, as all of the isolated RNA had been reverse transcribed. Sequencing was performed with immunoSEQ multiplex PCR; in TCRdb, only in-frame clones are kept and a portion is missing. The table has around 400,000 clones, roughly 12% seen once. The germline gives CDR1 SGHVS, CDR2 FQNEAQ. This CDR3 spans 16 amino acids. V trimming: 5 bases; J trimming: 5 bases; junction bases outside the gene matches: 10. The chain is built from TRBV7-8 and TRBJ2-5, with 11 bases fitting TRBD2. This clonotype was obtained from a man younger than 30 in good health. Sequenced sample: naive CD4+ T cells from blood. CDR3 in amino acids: CASSRYSGGAGETQYF. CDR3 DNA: TGTGCCAGCAGCCGATATAGCGGGGGGGCAGGGGAGACCCAGTACTTC.